This T cell receptor beta chain was recovered during a study of T cell responses to AZD1222 COVID-19 vaccine. Study-level results: No repertoire was sampled before or during the peak T cell response, only after it. Of the AZD1222 recipients, only 5 or 6 were seropositive at baseline. Close to half of all spike-specific TCRs reportedly target regions of the variants that are unmutated.

Notes on this clone: Its target is unknown.

This CDR3 has 16 amino acids. Germline trimming cut 7 bases from V and 5 bases from J; bases unmatched to any gene: 15. CDR1 is SGDLS and CDR2 is YYNGEE in the germline V gene. Profiled with immunoSEQ multiplex PCR; TCRdb holds only in-frame clones, not every one. This table has about 140,000 clones, around 89% appearing once. This TCR was sampled from an adult in good health. The genes are TRBV9 and TRBJ1-5; 7 bases match TRBD1. The starting material was peripheral blood, obtained on day 0 of AZD1222 vaccination. CDR3: CASGLSGGTEDQPQHF. CDR3 nucleotide sequence: TGTGCCAGCGGTTTGTCAGGGGGGACGGAAGATCAGCCCCAGCATTTT.